Below, 4 T cell receptor beta chains from the same sample are listed, as sequenced in a study of T cell changes during pregnancy in multiple sclerosis. The table came from immunoSEQ multiplex PCR; TCRdb's copy has only in-frame clones and leaves some out. The table includes 80,000 to 130,000 clones, around 93% detected once. Material: peripheral blood, obtained before pregnancy. These receptors were collected from a female donor with multiple sclerosis, enrolled in a pregnancy study.

The rearrangement links TRBV4-1 to TRBJ2-7, with 9 nucleotides matching TRBD2. The CDR3 runs 14 residues. CDR1 and CDR2 (germline): MGHRA, YSYEKL. With V trimmed by 10 bases and J by 6 bases, 13 bases remained unmatched. The CDR3, as DNA: TGCGCCACCAGGCGCGGGGGGGGCCCCGGCGAGCAGTACTTC. Translated, it gives CATRRGGGPGEQYF.

The chain employs TRBV10-1 and TRBJ2-5, with 9 bases lining up with TRBD1. V trimming: 4 bases; J trimming: 7 bases; junction bases outside the gene matches: 10. The CDR3 totals 15 residues. Per germline, CDR1 WNHNN and CDR2 SYGVQD (reference sequence). The CDR3 nucleotides read TGCGCCAGCAGTGCCGGGACAGGGATGGCGGGGACCCAGTACTTC. As protein: CASSAGTGMAGTQYF.

The CDR3 DNA is TGTGCCAGCAGTTTTACAGGGGACACTGAAGCTTTCTTT. Protein sequence: CASSFTGDTEAFF. The chain combines TRBV6-5 with TRBJ1-1, with 7 positions matching TRBD1. The CDR3 has 13 amino acids. V dropped 4 bases and J dropped 3; count of bases not matched to a gene: 2. Germline lookup yields CDR1 MNHEY and CDR2 SVGAGI.

The V gene is TRBV27, the J gene TRBJ2-2, with 7 bases lining up with TRBD1. Looked up from germline, CDR1 is MNHEY and CDR2 is SMNVEV (reference sequence). There are 15 residues in the CDR3. The V segment lost 3 bases and the J segment 4 bases; nucleotides outside the gene matches: 5. The CDR3 region is CASSLPGQPTGELFF. The CDR3 DNA sequence: TGTGCCAGCAGTTTGCCGGGACAGCCCACCGGGGAGCTGTTTTTT.